This T cell receptor beta chain was sequenced in a study of T-cell memory formation after mild COVID-19. MiXCR was run by TCRdb on the 5' RACE reads, yielding one entry per CDR3 protein. This table holds around 310,000 distinct CDR3 sequences, approximately 22% found once. General observations from the study: Researchers could not confirm that second-wave clones peaking on day 37 targeted SARS-CoV-2.

About this clonotype: As yet, its antigen is unknown.

The CDR3 spans 16 residues. Trimming pared 4 bases from V and 4 bases from J, leaving 16 bases between. CDR1 is LGHNA, CDR2 YSLEER, per germline. This sequence joins TRBV4-3 and TRBJ2-2, with TRBD1 as a possible D gene (8 bases). The TCR originated in a man younger than 35 who had mild COVID-19 (a few samples of this study predate the infection). Cell type and time point are not known. Sequenced sample: PBMCs or a T cell subset sorted from them (not recorded which). CDR3: CASSRTDREGTGELFF. For the CDR3, the DNA is TGCGCCAGCAGCCGTACGGACAGGGAGGGCACCGGGGAGCTGTTTTTT.